This T cell receptor (beta chain) came from a study of blood T cell repertoires in COVID-19. Turning to the study itself: The samples span acute and convalescent COVID-19 from the United States, Italy and Spain.

This table comes from immunoSEQ multiplex PCR, and its TCRdb copy is limited to in-frame clones, with some not included. Here the sample spans 95,000 to 150,000 clones, roughly 84% being singletons. This CDR3 is 15 amino acids long. CDR1 is KGHSH and CDR2 is LQKENI in the germline V gene. The V and J ends lost 0 bases and 7 bases, in that order; junction bases with no gene match: 4. Cohort 3 donors were reported recovered after two negative PCRs, clearance, or symptom resolution. This TCR derives from a young woman who had recovered from COVID-19. Sequenced sample: PBMCs or T cells enriched from blood (not recorded which). V usage is TRBV18 and J usage is TRBJ1-4; TRBD1 agrees at 8 bases. This chain's CDR3 is CASSPPEQGGEKLFF. As DNA, the CDR3 is TGTGCCAGCTCACCACCGGAACAGGGGGGTGAAAAACTGTTTTTT.